A single TCR beta chain is shown here with its context. Its antigen is not known. A universal primer site came from template switching; cDNA carried unique molecular identifiers. TCRdb reanalysed the 5' RACE reads using MiXCR and keeps one entry per CDR3 protein. In the table there are around 1.7 million distinct CDR3 sequences, about 32% of which are singletons. The record originates from a study of identical twins. Findings of the study overall: Fewer insertions marked abundant cord blood beta clonotypes; young adult naive trended weakly, memory not at all.

This CDR3 contains 19 residues. In germline, CDR1 is LGHDT, CDR2 YNNKEL (reference sequence). V was pared by 4 bases and J by 2 bases, with 26 bases between. The source of this sequence is a newborn girl in good health. The chain joins TRBV3-1 to TRBJ1-2, with a weak D call TRBD1 (5 bases). The sequencing input was cord blood. As DNA, the CDR3 is TGTGCCAGCAGCCCTATCTCGCTGGGCAGGGATGGCCCCAACTATGGCTACACCTTC. Its protein product is CASSPISLGRDGPNYGYTF.